This entry lists 10 T cell receptor beta chains sequenced from one sample in a study of CD8+CD57+ T cells in acquired aplastic anemia. According to the study, genomic DNA was the template for TCR beta VDJ and CDR3 profiling. One entry per CDR3 protein results from TCRdb running MiXCR on the reads. Among around 180,000 distinct CDR3 sequences listed, almost 50% were seen once. Patients selected for sequencing had displayed CD8+CD57+ cell expansion by flow cytometry. Sequencing was carried out using sorted CD4+, CD8+, or CD8+CD57+ T cells (not recorded which) from PBMCs. These receptors originate from a human donor with aplastic anemia.

This clonotype showed up many times. The chain combines TRBV5-6 with TRBJ1-6; D is unresolved. Per the germline V gene, CDR1 is SGHDT and CDR2 is YYEEEE. The CDR3 consists of 12 residues. Trimming left V 1 base short and J 6 bases short, with 2 bases between. Written as DNA, the CDR3 is TGTGCCAGCAGCTTGAGTAATTCACCCCTCCACTTT. It is translated as CASSLSNSPLHF.

This clonotype has a count of ten or more. The chain couples TRBV19 to TRBJ2-7; 7 bases fit TRBD1. V gave up 4 bases and J gave up 0 bases; unmatched junction bases: 9. This CDR3 contains 16 residues. Per germline, CDR1 LNHDA and CDR2 SQIVND (reference sequence). CDR3 nucleotides: TGTGCCAGTAGTAGTCGGGGACAGTCCCGCTCCTACGAGCAGTACTTC. Its translation is CASSSRGQSRSYEQYF.

As regards this clonotype: An end of the junction does not agree with germline; a read error may underlie this. The rearrangement joins TRBV28 to TRBJ1-3; D gene uncertain. Germline CDR1 and CDR2: MDHEN and SYDVKM. The CDR3 runs 14 residues. CDR3 bases: TGTGCCAGCAGTTCGACGGTCTCTGGAAACACCATACATTTT. Protein product: CASSSTVSGNTIHF. Filled out from reference TRBV28 and TRBJ1-3, the complete variable domain reads DVKVTQSSRYLVKRTGEKVFLECVQDMDHENMFWYRQDPGLGLRLIYFSYDVKMKEKGDIPEGYSVSREKKERFSLILESASTNQTSMYLCASSSTVSGNTIHFGEGSWLTVV.

This chain uses TRBV24-1 with TRBJ2-1, with D maybe TRBD2 (5 bases). Trimming removed 4 bases from V and 1 base from J, with 13 bases in between. The CDR3 runs to 16 residues. CDR1 KGHDR and CDR2 SFDVKD come from the germline V gene. CDR3 loop: CATSDSTSVSYNEQFF. The CDR3 bases are TGTGCCACCAGTGACTCCACTAGTGTGTCCTACAATGAGCAGTTCTTC.

For this clonotype: A much larger clonotype is one base distant, so this may be a read error. This rearrangement joins TRBV19 to TRBJ2-1, with a tentative D call TRBD2 (6 bases). This CDR3 spans 16 amino acids. Germline V CDR1 and CDR2: LNHDA, SQIVND (reference sequence). The CDR3 loop reads CASSIRAGPSYNQQFF. For the CDR3, the DNA is TGTGCCAGTAGTATTCGGGCGGGGCCCTCCTACAATCAGCAGTTCTTC.

J is TRBJ2-2 and V is TRBV10-3; 7 nucleotides line up with TRBD1. This CDR3 has 16 residues. Losses at the gene ends were 10 bases for V and 0 bases for J; bases not matched to a gene: 11. The germline CDR1 and CDR2 sequences are ENHRY and SYGVKD. CDR3 loop: CASSSGQRANTGELFF. Here the CDR3 DNA reads TGTGCCAGCAGCTCGGGACAGAGGGCGAACACCGGGGAGCTGTTTTTT.

This clonotype was observed a few times. This chain joins TRBV10-3 and TRBJ1-2, with D possibly being TRBD1 (6 bases). V lost 10 bases and J 4 bases, leaving 13 bases between the germline ends. The CDR3 extends over 12 amino acids. CDR1 and CDR2 (germline): ENHRY, SYGVKD. CDR3 sequence reads: CATLGGGYGYTF. DNA of the CDR3: TGTGCCACTCTCGGGGGCGGCTATGGCTACACCTTC.

This rearrangement joins TRBV7-9 to TRBJ1-4, with D hard to call. Germline CDR1 SEHNR, CDR2 FQNEAQ (reference sequence). The CDR3 is made up of 10 amino acids. V dropped 9 bases and J dropped 5 bases, with 4 bases sitting between them. DNA for the CDR3: TGTGCCAGTGGGAATGAAAAACTGTTTTTT. Translated: CASGNEKLFF.

This clonotype was counted ten times or more. The V call is TRBV7-9, the J call TRBJ1-2; TRBD1 matches at 7 bases. J lost 7 bases, V lost 6 bases, and 14 bases had no gene match. Germline assignment: CDR1 SEHNR and CDR2 FQNEAQ (reference sequence). The CDR3 is made up of 15 amino acids. The CDR3 DNA sequence: TGTGCCAGCAGACTTAACCAACAGGGGACCCGTGGCTACACCTTC. The encoded protein is CASRLNQQGTRGYTF.

This clonotype came up many times. The V call is TRBV6-1, the J call TRBJ1-2, with 8 bases aligning to TRBD1. There are 13 residues in the CDR3. The germline V gene encodes CDR1 MNHNS and CDR2 SASEGT. Trimming took 2 bases from V and 8 from J; bases not matched to a gene: 4. The CDR3 DNA reads TGTGCCAGCAGTGAACAGGGGGCGCGAGGCTACACCTTC. Amino acids: CASSEQGARGYTF.